Listed below are T cell receptor beta chains from one sample, sequenced in a study of OX40 agonist ivuxolimab in advanced cancers. The table came from immunoSEQ multiplex PCR; TCRdb's copy has only in-frame clones and leaves some out. The profile shows about 64,000 clones, around 90% of them singletons. The specimen was CD4+ or CD8+ T cells sorted from blood, collected in a trial of the OX40 agonist ivuxolimab. The source is an adult with an advanced solid tumor such as melanoma, head and neck, liver or kidney cancer. The CDR3 runs from the conserved cysteine through the conserved F or W. Fields, in order: D gene, V gene, J gene, clone size, CDR3 DNA, CDR3 protein. A D gene is named only where the DNA matches it firmly. Clone sizes are given selectively: once, few, many, or a class where the clone is expanded.

D: TRBD1; V: TRBV6-6; J: TRBJ2-1; size: .; DNA: TGTGCCAGCAGCAAGGGGGACAGGGGGTACAATGAGCAGTTCTTC; CDR3: CASSKGDRGYNEQFF
D: TRBD2; V: TRBV5-1; J: TRBJ2-1; size: .; DNA: TGCGCCAGCAGCCCGTCTAGCGGGAGCTACAATGAGCAGTTCTTC; CDR3: CASSPSSGSYNEQFF
D: .; V: TRBV11-3; J: TRBJ2-2; size: .; DNA: TGTGCCAGCAGCTTAGAGTCGTACACCGGGGAGCTGTTTTTT; CDR3: CASSLESYTGELFF
D: TRBD1; V: TRBV4-1; J: TRBJ2-7; size: .; DNA: TGCGCCAGCAGCTATCGGACAGGGTGGCACGAGCAGTACTTC; CDR3: CASSYRTGWHEQYF
D: TRBD2; V: TRBV4-3; J: TRBJ2-5; size: .; DNA: TGCGCCAGCAGCCAAGGTGCCTTGCGGGAGCGGGAGACCCAGTACTTC; CDR3: CASSQGALRERETQYF
D: TRBD2; V: TRBV30; J: TRBJ2-3; size: .; DNA: TGTGCCTGGGCACTTGGACTAGCGGGGACTGATACGCAGTATTTT; CDR3: CAWALGLAGTDTQYF
D: .; V: TRBV4-3; J: TRBJ1-1; size: once; DNA: TGCGCCAGCAGCCAAGATGCCAACACTGAAGCTTTCTTT; CDR3: CASSQDANTEAFF
D: .; V: TRBV30; J: TRBJ2-1; size: .; DNA: TGTGCCTGGAGTGATCGGACCGTCTACAATGAGCAGTTCTTC; CDR3: CAWSDRTVYNEQFF
D: TRBD1; V: TRBV19; J: TRBJ1-5; size: .; DNA: TGTGCCAGTACCCGTAGGACAGGGTTATACAGCCAGCCCCAGCATTTT; CDR3: CASTRRTGLYSQPQHF
D: .; V: TRBV30; J: TRBJ2-5; size: .; DNA: TGTGCCTGGAGACCCTTATTTGGGACCCAGTACTTC; CDR3: CAWRPLFGTQYF
D: .; V: TRBV7-9; J: TRBJ1-1; size: .; DNA: TGTGCCAGCATGAAAGTACAGAACACTGAAGCTTTCTTT; CDR3: CASMKVQNTEAFF
D: TRBD2; V: TRBV28; J: TRBJ2-1; size: .; DNA: TGTGCCAGCAGTTTTCCGGTACTAGCGTCCCGCTCCTACAATGAGCAGTTCTTC; CDR3: CASSFPVLASRSYNEQFF
D: TRBD1; V: TRBV2; J: TRBJ2-2; size: .; DNA: TGTGCCAGCATGGGGACAGGGGAATCCGGGGAGCTGTTTTTT; CDR3: CASMGTGESGELFF
D: .; V: TRBV28; J: TRBJ1-6; size: .; DNA: TGTGCCAGCAGGCCACTACAGGGTGATAATTCACCCCTCCACTTT; CDR3: CASRPLQGDNSPLHF
D: .; V: TRBV6-1; J: TRBJ1-3; size: .; DNA: TGTGCCAGCAGAGAACTACAGAGCTCTGGAAACACCATATATTTT; CDR3: CASRELQSSGNTIYF
D: TRBD2; V: TRBV5-4; J: TRBJ2-4; size: once; DNA: TGTGCCAGCAGCTTGGGGGGACTAGCGAAAAACATTCAGTACTTC; CDR3: CASSLGGLAKNIQYF
D: .; V: TRBV7-2; J: TRBJ1-3; size: .; DNA: TGTGCCAGCAGCCTCCCCTTGGGGACGGGAAACACCATATATTTT; CDR3: CASSLPLGTGNTIYF
D: .; V: TRBV10-1; J: TRBJ1-5; size: once; DNA: TGCGCCAGCAGTGAAAATGCGGGTATGCCCCAGCATTTT; CDR3: CASSENAGMPQHF
D: TRBD1; V: TRBV5-1; J: TRBJ2-7; size: once; DNA: TGCGCCAGCAGAGGACAGGGTACGAAGCAGTACTTC; CDR3: CASRGQGTKQYF
D: .; V: TRBV10-3; J: TRBJ1-2; size: .; DNA: TGTGCCATCAGTGAGGCCGAGGCGGATGGCTACACCTTC; CDR3: CAISEAEADGYTF
D: .; V: TRBV6-1; J: TRBJ1-2; size: .; DNA: TGTGCCAGCAGCGACGGGACCACCGGGGGCTATGGCTACACCTTC; CDR3: CASSDGTTGGYGYTF
D: .; V: TRBV7-2; J: TRBJ2-2; size: .; DNA: TGTGCCAGCAGCCTAGGGCAGGCCGACACCGGGGAGCTGTTTTTT; CDR3: CASSLGQADTGELFF
D: .; V: TRBV6-5; J: TRBJ2-7; size: once; DNA: TGTGCCAGCAGTTACAGGGAAATGGACGAGCAGTACTTC; CDR3: CASSYREMDEQYF
D: .; V: TRBV28; J: TRBJ2-7; size: .; DNA: TGTGCCAGCAGCCGACCGGACTCGTTCGGCGAGCAGTACTTC; CDR3: CASSRPDSFGEQYF
D: TRBD1; V: TRBV6-5; J: TRBJ2-7; size: .; DNA: TGTGCCAGCAGTTACAGGGGGCACCTCTACGAGCAGTACTTC; CDR3: CASSYRGHLYEQYF
D: .; V: TRBV30; J: TRBJ1-6; size: .; DNA: TGTGCCTGGACCACGGCGGAGGGAGGGGTTTCACCCCTCCACTTT; CDR3: CAWTTAEGGVSPLHF
D: .; V: TRBV2; J: TRBJ2-7; size: .; DNA: TGTGCCAGCAGCGGGGGCCTTGGTTACGAGCAGTACTTC; CDR3: CASSGGLGYEQYF
D: .; V: TRBV4-3; J: TRBJ2-3; size: .; DNA: TGCGCCAGCAGCCCCCGCTGGCCGAAGGGAGATACGCAGTATTTT; CDR3: CASSPRWPKGDTQYF
D: .; V: TRBV28; J: TRBJ2-1; size: .; DNA: TGTGCCACCTTATTCCCCGGCTCCTACAATGAGCAGTTCTTC; CDR3: CATLFPGSYNEQFF
D: TRBD1; V: TRBV6-6; J: TRBJ2-7; size: .; DNA: TGTGCCAGCAGAGAAGGGACAGGGTGGTACGAGCAGTACTTC; CDR3: CASREGTGWYEQYF
D: TRBD2; V: TRBV10-3; J: TRBJ2-3; size: .; DNA: TGTGCCATCAGTGCTAGCGGGAGTATCACAGATACGCAGTATTTT; CDR3: CAISASGSITDTQYF
D: TRBD2; V: TRBV19; J: TRBJ2-2; size: .; DNA: TGTGCCAGTAGCCTTACTAGCGGGAGGGACACCGGGGAGCTGTTTTTT; CDR3: CASSLTSGRDTGELFF
D: .; V: TRBV11-2; J: TRBJ1-2; size: .; DNA: TGTGCCAGCAGCTTAGGCAATGGCTGGGGCTACACCTTC; CDR3: CASSLGNGWGYTF
D: TRBD1; V: TRBV9; J: TRBJ1-1; size: .; DNA: TGTGCCAGCGGACAGGGGAGGGGGAACACTGAAGCTTTCTTT; CDR3: CASGQGRGNTEAFF
D: TRBD2; V: TRBV15; J: TRBJ2-1; size: .; DNA: TGTGCCACCAGCAGACTCTCCGGGAGGGGTGCAGGCAATGAGCAGTTCTTC; CDR3: CATSRLSGRGAGNEQFF
D: .; V: TRBV6-1; J: TRBJ1-2; size: .; DNA: TGTGCCAGCAGTACCCAGGGAGGCGATGGCTACACCTTC; CDR3: CASSTQGGDGYTF
D: .; V: TRBV6-1; J: TRBJ1-2; size: .; DNA: TGTGCCAGCAGTGAGGCGGTGACAGGCCCCGGCTACACCTTC; CDR3: CASSEAVTGPGYTF
D: TRBD1; V: TRBV9; J: TRBJ1-3; size: .; DNA: TGTGCCAGCAGCGCCGGGACAGGGGGACGTGCTGGAAACACCATATATTTT; CDR3: CASSAGTGGRAGNTIYF
D: .; V: TRBV5-1; J: TRBJ2-1; size: .; DNA: TGCGCCAGCAGCTTCTCTACCTTATACAATGAGCAGTTCTTC; CDR3: CASSFSTLYNEQFF
D: TRBD2; V: TRBV28; J: TRBJ2-7; size: .; DNA: TGTGCCAGCAGCTCCACCCAGCCCTCCGGGACTAGCGGCTTC; CDR3: CASSSTQPSGTSGF
D: .; V: TRBV6-5; J: TRBJ1-6; size: .; DNA: TGTGCCAGCAGACCTACAGGAAGAGAATCACCCCTCCACTTT; CDR3: CASRPTGRESPLHF
D: .; V: TRBV5-4; J: TRBJ1-5; size: .; DNA: TGTGCCAGCATGTGGCAGAATCAGCCCCAGCATTTT; CDR3: CASMWQNQPQHF
D: .; V: TRBV5-8; J: TRBJ2-6; size: .; DNA: TGTGCCAGCAGCTCCGATTACTCTGGGGCCAACGTCCTGACTTTC; CDR3: CASSSDYSGANVLTF
D: .; V: TRBV27; J: TRBJ1-5; size: .; DNA: TGTGCCAGCAGTTCCCCCGGGGGCAATCAGCCCCAGCATTTT; CDR3: CASSSPGGNQPQHF
D: TRBD2; V: TRBV30; J: TRBJ2-1; size: .; DNA: TGTGCCTGGACACTAGCGCAGATCCACAATGAGCAGTTCTTC; CDR3: CAWTLAQIHNEQFF